This T cell receptor beta chain stems from a study of blood T cell repertoires in COVID-19. The overall study: Sites across the United States, Italy and Spain contributed samples from acute and convalescent COVID-19. From T cells, B-cell-depleted T cells, or PBMCs came the material, which was cDNA or gDNA.

Original analysis: How many nucleated cells were present was estimated from reference gene primer amplification. The repertoire was sequenced with immunoSEQ multiplex PCR; TCRdb's copy has only in-frame clones and lacks some. V and J calls plus clone size are reproduced from that table; the DNA served to infer D and trimming. The repertoire includes about 150,000 clones, around 84% of them detected once, and 7% sits in the top ten. The CDR3 contains 17 residues. V was pared by 4 bases and J by 0 bases, with 18 bases between. CDR1 SGHTA and CDR2 FQGNSA come from the germline V gene. Specimen: peripheral blood. V gene TRBV7-2 combines with J gene TRBJ1-2, with D perhaps matching TRBD1 (5 bases). The sequence was collected from a man in his fifties with active or convalescent COVID-19. The CDR3: CASSYWGRLRTNYGYTF. In nucleotides, the CDR3 is TGTGCCAGCAGCTATTGGGGCAGGCTACGTACTAACTATGGCTACACCTTC.